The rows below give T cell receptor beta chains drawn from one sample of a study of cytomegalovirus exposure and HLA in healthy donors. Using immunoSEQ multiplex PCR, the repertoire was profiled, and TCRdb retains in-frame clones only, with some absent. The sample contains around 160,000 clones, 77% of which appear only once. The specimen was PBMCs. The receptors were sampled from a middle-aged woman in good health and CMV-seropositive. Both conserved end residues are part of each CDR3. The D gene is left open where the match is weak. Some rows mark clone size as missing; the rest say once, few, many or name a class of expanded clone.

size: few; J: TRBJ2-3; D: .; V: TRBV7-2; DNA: TGTGCCAGCAGCTTACGGGGAAGGACTGATACGCAGTATTTT; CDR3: CASSLRGRTDTQYF
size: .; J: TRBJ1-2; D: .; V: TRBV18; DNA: TGTGCCAGCTCACCACCCGAGGGCGGCCATGGCTACACCTTC; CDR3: CASSPPEGGHGYTF
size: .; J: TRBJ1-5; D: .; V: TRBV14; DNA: TGTGCCAGCAGCCAAGGAAACTATCAGCCCCAGCATTTT; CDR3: CASSQGNYQPQHF
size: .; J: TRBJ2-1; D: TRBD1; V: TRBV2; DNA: TGTGCCAGCGGTGGGGACAGGGCGGTTCAGAATGAGCAGTTCTTC; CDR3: CASGGDRAVQNEQFF
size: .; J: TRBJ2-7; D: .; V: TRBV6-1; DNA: TGTGCCAGCAGTGAATGGGAGAACCTCTCCTACGAGCAGTACTTC; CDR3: CASSEWENLSYEQYF
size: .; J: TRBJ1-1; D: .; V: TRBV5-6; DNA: TGTGCCAGCAGCTTGGACAGGGTTGCTGAAGCTTTCTTT; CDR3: CASSLDRVAEAFF
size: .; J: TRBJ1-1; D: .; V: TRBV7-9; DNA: TGTGCCAGCAGCTCTGATCAGGGTGAAGCTTTCTTT; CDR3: CASSSDQGEAFF
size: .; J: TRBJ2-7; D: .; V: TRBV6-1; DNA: TGTGCCAGCAGTGAAAACACCCCCAACTACGAGCAGTACTTC; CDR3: CASSENTPNYEQYF
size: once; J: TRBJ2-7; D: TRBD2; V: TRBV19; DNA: TGTGCCAGGAACCGTAGCGGGGTCTCCTACGAGCAGTACTTC; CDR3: CARNRSGVSYEQYF
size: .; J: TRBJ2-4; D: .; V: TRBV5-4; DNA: TGTGCCAGCAGCCAGGCGGGACCCAGGGACTCCAAAAACATTCAGTACTTC; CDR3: CASSQAGPRDSKNIQYF
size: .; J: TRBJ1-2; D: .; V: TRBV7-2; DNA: TGTGCCAGCAGCTTAGTCCCAGTACAGGGTAACGGCTACACCTTC; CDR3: CASSLVPVQGNGYTF